The source of this TCR beta chain is a study of T cells in Graves' hyperthyroidism and ophthalmopathy. V lost 3 bases and J lost 5, with 10 bases in between. Germline assignment: CDR1 ENHRY and CDR2 SYGVKD. The CDR3 contains 13 residues. About this clonotype itself: Its antigen is unknown.

Over 18 months, lack of ophthalmopathy progression marked Graves' hyperthyroidism as stable. Hyperthyroidism was newly diagnosed in patients aged 18 to 65 (duration under 2 months). Amplified TCR beta CDR3 regions derived from RNA transcripts. TCR CDR3 regions were first amplified by RT-PCR with HTBI primers. TCRdb re-called the multiplex PCR reads with MiXCR, one entry per CDR3 protein. The table shows just over 550,000 distinct CDR3 sequences, with around 45% occurring only once. Study-wide findings and caveats: Prediction of ophthalmopathy progression came a median approximately 6.6 months pre-onset. Expanded thyroid clonotypes (above 0.001) were mostly also found in blood.

Sequenced material: peripheral blood or thyroid tissue (not recorded which). The sequence was collected from a woman younger than 30 with Graves' hyperthyroidism. The rearrangement uses TRBV10-3 and TRBJ1-1; D uncertain. CDR3 sequence (DNA): TGTGCCATCAGTGAACGGGCGAGGACTGAAGCTTTCTTT. Amino acid sequence: CAISERARTEAFF.